This paragraph covers one T cell receptor beta chain sequence. The sample belongs to a study of tumor T cells in aggressive B-cell lymphoma. The CDR3 has 17 amino acids. TCRdb's copy holds only in-frame clones and misses some; the assay was immunoSEQ multiplex PCR. The sample has more than 800 clones; 92% are singletons. This sequence joins TRBV21-1 and TRBJ1-5. TRBV21-1 is noted as a pseudogene. Sequenced sample: tumor tissue. The TCR comes from an adult with diffuse large B cell lymphoma. CDR3 in DNA: TGTGCCAGCAGCCAGAGGTTACTACATTGGCATCATCAGCCCCAGCATTTT. Residues: CASSQRLLHWHHQPQHF.